This T cell receptor (beta chain) was obtained from a study of cytomegalovirus exposure and HLA in healthy donors. Study-level results: For most TCR sequences rarity was the rule, although some public TCRs occurred in many donors.

Only a few counts were recorded for this clone. What it binds is unknown. Use of 60 Vbeta and 13 Jbeta primers characterized the PCR. In the authors' methods: In a later analysis, 70 million to 80 million unique TCR beta chains included roughly 11 million shared by two or more donors. Assay used: immunoSEQ multiplex PCR; TCRdb lists only in-frame clones, some missing. That table supplies the V and J calls and clone size; D and trimming were determined from the DNA. Of 130,000 to 150,000 clones in the sample, 73% were seen once. Germline-derived CDR1 and CDR2 are WSHSY and SAAADI. The CDR3 loop spans 15 amino acids. Trimming removed 6 bases from V and 0 bases from J, with 12 bases in between.

The receptor was derived from a human donor in good health. V is TRBV10-2 and J is TRBJ2-1; D is possibly TRBD1 (6 bases). The specimen was PBMCs. This CDR3 is CASRRTAFSYNEQFF. In DNA form, the CDR3 reads TGCGCCAGCAGAAGGACAGCTTTCTCCTACAATGAGCAGTTCTTC.